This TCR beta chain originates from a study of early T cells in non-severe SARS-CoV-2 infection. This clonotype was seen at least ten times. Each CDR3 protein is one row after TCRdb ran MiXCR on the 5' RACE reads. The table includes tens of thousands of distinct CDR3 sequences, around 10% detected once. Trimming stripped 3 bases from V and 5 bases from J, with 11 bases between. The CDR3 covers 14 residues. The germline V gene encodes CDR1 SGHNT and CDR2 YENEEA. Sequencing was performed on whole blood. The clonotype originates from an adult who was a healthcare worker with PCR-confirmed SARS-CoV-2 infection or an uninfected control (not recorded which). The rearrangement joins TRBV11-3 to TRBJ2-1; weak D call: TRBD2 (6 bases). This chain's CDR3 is CASSFKTRNNEQFF. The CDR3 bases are TGTGCCAGCAGCTTCAAGACTAGAAACAATGAGCAGTTCTTC.